This is a list of T cell receptor beta chains from one sample in a study of T cell repertoires in cytomegalovirus infection. TCRdb itself ran the reads through MiXCR, one entry per CDR3 protein. The repertoire holds about 490,000 distinct CDR3 sequences, with 15% to 20% as singletons. The specimen sequenced was CD8+ T cells from PBMCs. The receptor set was obtained from a human donor in good health (CMV status not recorded). Some clones in this sample may be carry-over from other donors' samples. Both conserved end residues are trimmed from each CDR3. Each record gives: J gene, V gene, clone size, CDR3 protein. Some rows have no size entry. The others give once, few or many, or a class for an expanded clone.

J: TRBJ1-2; V: TRBV7-6; size: many; CDR3: ASSPEQGAPNYGYT
J: TRBJ1-1; V: TRBV6-1; size: few; CDR3: ASAAVPANTEAF
J: TRBJ1-4; V: TRBV15; size: -; CDR3: ATSRTGGRGEKLF
J: TRBJ1-4; V: TRBV7-9; size: many; CDR3: ASSPIGQDANEKLF
J: TRBJ1-2; V: TRBV20-1; size: -; CDR3: SAPLVGENYGYT
J: TRBJ1-2; V: TRBV11-3; size: many; CDR3: ASSLDWGGDGYT
J: TRBJ2-7; V: TRBV6-6; size: few; CDR3: ASSLTGAKVYEQY
J: TRBJ1-5; V: TRBV5-8; size: -; CDR3: ASSFGQGGGQPQH
J: TRBJ1-5; V: TRBV19; size: few; CDR3: ASKTRRQLADQPQH
J: TRBJ2-1; V: TRBV19; size: -; CDR3: ASSLRFSYNEQF
J: TRBJ1-1; V: TRBV19; size: -; CDR3: ASSDRTGSMDTEAF
J: TRBJ2-1; V: TRBV5-6; size: -; CDR3: ASRTTSGPYNEQF
J: TRBJ1-2; V: TRBV27; size: -; CDR3: ASSLNRAYGYT
J: TRBJ2-7; V: TRBV28; size: few; CDR3: ASSLLQASSYEQY
J: TRBJ2-7; V: TRBV20-1; size: -; CDR3: SARDGQGVAEQY
J: TRBJ1-2; V: TRBV4-1; size: many; CDR3: ASSPDRTTNYGYT
J: TRBJ1-1; V: TRBV19; size: -; CDR3: ASSIAPQRTGVWGNTEAF
J: TRBJ2-1; V: TRBV6-5; size: many; CDR3: ASSYSISGNEQF
J: TRBJ2-3; V: TRBV7-9; size: -; CDR3: ASSLWVAHSTDTQY
J: TRBJ1-2; V: TRBV19; size: -; CDR3: ASSIWDGQEDGYT
J: TRBJ1-5; V: TRBV11-2; size: many; CDR3: ASSSLEGDQPQH
J: TRBJ1-6; V: TRBV12-3/TRBV12-4; size: many; CDR3: ASSLMGRSPLH